This record looks at one T cell receptor beta chain sequence and its context. Original analysis: Amplification from reference gene primers served as the basis for estimated nucleated cell counts. Sequencing used immunoSEQ multiplex PCR; TCRdb keeps in-frame clones, though not all of them. V and J calls and clone size follow that table, whereas D and trimming were derived from the DNA. The sample yields around 130,000 clones, approximately 86% seen once. The data belong to a study of blood T cell repertoires in COVID-19. The CDR3 is 18 amino acids. CDR1 and CDR2 (germline): SGHRS, YFSETQ. Trimming removed 0 bases from V and 4 bases from J; junction bases left unmatched: 15. Resolution of symptoms, clearance, or two negative PCRs was present in recovered Cohort 3 donors.

The clonotype comes from a woman aged 45 to 65 who had recovered from COVID-19. The rearrangement joins TRBV5-1 to TRBJ1-1; TRBD1 matches at 7 bases. Sequencing input: PBMCs or T cells enriched from blood (not recorded which). The CDR3 DNA reads TGCGCCAGCAGCTTGGTCCCCCGAGGAGGGGGCCTAGCCACTGAAGCTTTCTTT. Residues: CASSLVPRGGGLATEAFF.